These 11 T cell receptor beta chains were sequenced from one sample in a study of OX40 agonist ivuxolimab in advanced cancers. Produced via immunoSEQ multiplex PCR; TCRdb's table is partial and in-frame only. There are 75,000 to 95,000 clones in the sample; about 90% occur only once, and more than 4% lies in the top ten. The material was CD4+ or CD8+ T cells sorted from blood, obtained in a trial of the OX40 agonist ivuxolimab. Every receptor here comes from an adult with an advanced solid tumor such as melanoma, head and neck, liver or kidney cancer.

The count of this clone is one. This rearrangement joins TRBV27 to TRBJ2-5; D not certain. Matching the DNA end better, TRBJ2-7 makes the J call doubtful. Germline V gene lookup returns CDR1 MNHEY and CDR2 SMNVEV (reference sequence). This CDR3 spans 14 amino acids. The CDR3 DNA is TGTGCCAGCAGTATGGCCACGCGCTTATACGAGCAGTACTTC. This encodes CASSMATRLYEQYF.

CDR3 nucleotides: TGTGCCAGCAGCGCCAGGGCAACTAGCACAGATACGCAGTATTTT. It encodes CASSARATSTDTQYF. This rearrangement joins TRBV9 to TRBJ2-3; maybe TRBD1 (5 bases). The CDR3 spans 15 residues. V was pared by 3 bases and J by 0 bases, with 11 bases between. CDR1 SGDLS and CDR2 YYNGEE come from the germline V gene.

The J gene is TRBJ2-3, the V gene TRBV19; D not certain. The V and J ends lost 3 bases and 2 bases respectively, with 9 bases between them. Germline V gives CDR1 LNHDA, CDR2 SQIVND (reference sequence). The CDR3 spans 14 residues. The CDR3 DNA reads TGTGCCAGTAGTATTCACACCCTCACAGATACGCAGTATTTT. The encoded protein is CASSIHTLTDTQYF.

With respect to this clone: A junction boundary mismatches the germline segment, possibly from a read error. This chain links TRBV10-1 with TRBJ1-1, with 7 positions matching TRBD1. The CDR3 runs to 10 residues. CDR1 is WNHNN and CDR2 is SYGVQD in the germline V gene (reference sequence). Written as DNA, the CDR3 is TGCGCCAGCAGTGAATCAAGGGGGCCCTGG. This translates into CASSESRGPW.

The gene calls are TRBV29-1 and TRBJ2-3; 8 nucleotides line up with TRBD1. In germline, CDR1 is SQVTM, CDR2 ANQGSEA. The CDR3 totals 12 residues. The V segment lost 7 bases and the J segment 4 bases; nucleotides outside the gene matches: 4. CDR3 loop: CSGGQGPDTQYF. Written as DNA, the CDR3 is TGCAGCGGAGGACAGGGACCAGATACGCAGTATTTT.

A single count supports this clone. The genes are TRBV28 and TRBJ1-2; D is unclear. V was pared by 8 bases and J by 0 bases, with 22 bases between. CDR1 is MDHEN, CDR2 SYDVKM, per germline. This CDR3 spans 17 amino acids. The CDR3 reads CASWAPPGEISNYGYTF. DNA of the CDR3: TGTGCCAGCTGGGCCCCACCCGGGGAAATCTCTAACTATGGCTACACCTTC.

This chain links TRBV2 with TRBJ2-2; TRBD1 agrees at 8 bases. Unmatched junction bases numbered 18, after V lost 6 bases and J lost 3 bases. Germline-derived CDR1 and CDR2 are SNHLY and FYNNEI. The CDR3 has 19 amino acids. This chain's CDR3 is CASREVNRDRRMDTGELFF. As DNA, the CDR3 is TGTGCCAGCAGGGAGGTGAACCGGGACAGGAGAATGGACACCGGGGAGCTGTTTTTT.

In this sample, this clone turned up a few times. V is TRBV30 and J is TRBJ2-7; a weak D match, TRBD1 (6 bases). Per germline, CDR1 GTSNPN and CDR2 SVGIG (reference sequence). Trimming pared 1 base from V and 3 bases from J, leaving 13 bases between. The CDR3 loop spans 14 amino acids. CDR3 amino acids: CAWSGRQVFYEQYF. CDR3 DNA: TGTGCCTGGAGTGGACGACAGGTTTTCTACGAGCAGTACTTC.

This clone was observed a handful of times. The V and J genes are TRBV11-2 and TRBJ1-2; a weak D match, TRBD1 (6 bases). The germline CDR1 and CDR2 sequences are SGHAT and FQNNGV. The CDR3 runs to 13 residues. Between the trimmed V and J ends, which lost 6 bases and 4 bases, there was a span of 12 bases. CDR3 sequence reads: CASSVQGSYGYTF. The CDR3 DNA reads TGTGCCAGCAGTGTACAGGGCAGCTATGGCTACACCTTC.

The J gene is TRBJ1-2, the V gene TRBV6-5; tentatively, D is TRBD1 (5 bases). The germline V gene has CDR1 MNHEY and CDR2 SVGAGI. Trimming removed 4 bases at V and 4 bases at J, with 10 bases between. CDR3 length: 13 amino acids. The CDR3 region is CASSLRGGYGYTF. In nucleotides, the CDR3 is TGTGCCAGCAGTTTAAGGGGTGGCTATGGCTACACCTTC.

This sequence joins TRBV6-5 and TRBJ1-1; D not certain. This CDR3 region has 16 residues. Germline-derived CDR1 and CDR2 are MNHEY and SVGAGI. Between the trimmed V and J ends, which lost 4 bases and 0 bases, there was a span of 15 bases. CDR3 nucleotide sequence: TGTGCCAGCAGTTTCTCGGCGGCGATAATGAACACTGAAGCTTTCTTT. Protein sequence: CASSFSAAIMNTEAFF.